The present T cell receptor beta chain was sequenced within a study of siplizumab effects on memory and regulatory T cells. Points from the study as a whole: Proof of suppressive function in proliferating Tregs from siplizumab cultures was not established. Fewer alloreactive sequences mapped to unstimulated CD4+ memory cells under siplizumab. Mappable CD4+ clones that were alloreactive averaged about 69% Treg-derived with siplizumab versus 26.9% in controls.

Unstimulated naive, memory, effector memory and TEMRA subsets underwent sequencing in a few donor pairs. This CDR3 contains 10 residues. With 8 bases removed from V and 3 bases from J, the gap between germline ends came to 4 bases. From germline, CDR1 is ENHRY and CDR2 SYGVKD. Using immunoSEQ multiplex PCR, the repertoire was profiled, and TCRdb retains in-frame clones only, with some absent. The repertoire holds 45,000 to 50,000 clones, with roughly 87% as singletons. This clone has only a few counts. Its specificity is not known. Sequenced material: naive CD8+ T cells sorted from blood. The receptor was isolated from a human donor in good health. V usage is TRBV10-3 and J usage is TRBJ1-2; D is unresolved. The DNA of the CDR3 is TGTGCCATCTTGGACTATGGCTACACCTTC. This codes for CAILDYGYTF.